Below are 10 T cell receptor beta chains sequenced from a single sample in a study of T cell responses to AZD1222 COVID-19 vaccine. Sequencing used immunoSEQ multiplex PCR; TCRdb keeps in-frame clones, though not all of them. The sample lists around 120,000 clones, over 75% seen once, with 1% to 1.5% in the top ten. Sequences were derived from peripheral blood, sampled on day 0 of AZD1222 vaccination. All receptors derive from an adult in good health.

This chain connects TRBV5-8 to TRBJ2-1, with D tentatively TRBD1 or TRBD2 (6 bases each). CDR1 SGHTS and CDR2 YDEGEE come from the germline V gene. Deletions cut 3 bases from V and 6 bases from J, with 19 bases between. This CDR3 is 16 amino acids long. This chain's CDR3 is CASSYEIRGPTNEQFF. CDR3 sequence (DNA): TGTGCCAGCAGCTACGAAATCCGGGGGCCCACCAATGAGCAGTTCTTC.

The CDR3 region has the DNA TGTGCTAGTGGTTTGGGGACTAGCGGGGGAACCGGGGAGCTGTTTTTT. Its protein product is CASGLGTSGGTGELFF. The chain uses TRBV12-5 and TRBJ2-2; 13 bases are a match to TRBD2. CDR1 and CDR2 from the germline V gene are LGHNT and FRNRAP. The CDR3 is 16 amino acids. The V and J ends lost 1 base and 5 bases, in that order; junction bases with no gene match: 1.

This clone was recorded once. The chain combines TRBV5-5 with TRBJ2-5; perhaps D is TRBD1 or TRBD2 (6 bases each). The CDR3 is 14 amino acids. The germline gives CDR1 SGHKS, CDR2 YYEKEE (reference sequence). Trimming cost V 3 bases and J 4 bases, with 13 bases left between them. The CDR3 sequence is CASSSTGATETQYF. The CDR3 region has the DNA TGTGCCAGCAGCTCGACGGGGGCCACAGAGACCCAGTACTTC.

This rearrangement joins TRBV7-2 to TRBJ1-1, with D perhaps matching TRBD1 (5 bases). Germline CDR1 SGHTA, CDR2 FQGNSA. The CDR3 sequence is 14 residues long. The V end lost 5 bases, the J end lost 2 bases, and 12 bases lay between the germline ends. The chain's CDR3 is CASSTLDSNTEAFF. CDR3 sequence (DNA): TGTGCCAGCAGCACGCTAGACAGCAACACTGAAGCTTTCTTT.

The chain links TRBV6-2 or TRBV6-3 to TRBJ1-2; TRBD1 matches 7 bases. The CDR3 has 14 amino acids. Germline CDR1 reads MNHEY; CDR2 reads SVGEGT. J gave up 3 bases and V 5 bases, and 6 bases lay outside the gene matches. The CDR3 region is CASSQDRRYYGYTF. CDR3 DNA: TGTGCCAGCAGTCAGGACAGGCGGTACTATGGCTACACCTTC.

This chain joins TRBV10-3 and TRBJ1-6; 10 positions agree with TRBD1. Germline V gene sequence: CDR1 ENHRY, CDR2 SYGVKD. This CDR3 is built from 15 residues. The ends lost 4 bases at V and 6 bases at J; junction bases unmatched: 3. CDR3 DNA sequence: TGTGCCATCAGTGCCCGGACAGGGGGTAATTCACCCCTCCACTTT. Translating it yields CAISARTGGNSPLHF.

J is TRBJ1-2 and V is TRBV5-1; TRBD1 agrees at 12 bases. Germline-derived CDR1 and CDR2 are SGHRS and YFSETQ. The V segment lost 3 bases and the J segment 7 bases; nucleotides outside the gene matches: 4. This CDR3 region has 14 residues. CDR3 amino acids: CASSWDRGRSGYTF. In nucleotides, the CDR3 is TGCGCCAGCAGCTGGGACAGGGGGCGAAGTGGCTACACCTTC.

As DNA, the CDR3 is TGTGCCAGTAGTATAGATGGGTCTCGACAGCCCCAGCATTTT. This translates into CASSIDGSRQPQHF. The chain couples TRBV19 to TRBJ1-5; D call uncertain. The CDR3 consists of 14 residues. Trimming took off 0 bases at V and 7 bases at J, with 10 bases between the two ends. CDR1 and CDR2 (germline): LNHDA, SQIVND (reference sequence).

V usage is TRBV4-1 and J usage is TRBJ2-3; 9 bases are a match to TRBD2. The germline V gene has CDR1 MGHRA and CDR2 YSYEKL. Losses at the gene ends were 1 base for V and 4 bases for J; bases not matched to a gene: 6. The CDR3 length is 16 residues. This chain's CDR3 is CASSQGQRGAADTQYF. The CDR3 nucleotides are TGCGCCAGCAGCCAAGGTCAGCGGGGGGCCGCAGATACGCAGTATTTT.

The J gene is TRBJ1-3, the V gene TRBV11-2; D is ambiguous. Trimming removed 5 bases from V and 0 bases from J, with 14 bases in between. This CDR3 contains 16 residues. Germline assignment: CDR1 SGHAT and CDR2 FQNNGV. The CDR3 coding sequence is TGTGCCAGCAGCAGGAGACCAGACCCCTCTGGAAACACCATATATTTT. Amino acids: CASSRRPDPSGNTIYF. Using reference TRBV11-2 and TRBJ1-3 for the parts outside the CDR3, the full variable domain is EAGVAQSPRYKIIEKRQSVAFWCNPISGHATLYWYQQILGQGPKLLIQFQNNGVVDDSQLPKDRFSAERLKGVDSTLKIQPAKLEDSAVYLCASSRRPDPSGNTIYFGEGSWLTVV.